This T cell receptor (beta chain) was captured by sequencing in a study of cytomegalovirus exposure and HLA in healthy donors. The PCR made use of 60 Vbeta and 13 Jbeta primers. In the authors' workflow: Approximately 11 million of the about 80 million unique TCR beta chains counted in a later analysis were shared. Here immunoSEQ multiplex PCR was the method, and the copy in TCRdb shows in-frame clones only, minus some. For V, J and clone size, that table is used; D and trimming come from the DNA. Of 150,000 to 200,000 clones in the sample, about 75% were seen once. General study points: Sequencing probably produced one cluster of sequence variants that were highly shared. The only immune exposure information that was available was CMV serostatus.

With regard to this clone: Its cognate antigen is unknown.

This clonotype was sampled from a male donor in good health and CMV-seropositive. The source material was PBMCs.

For the CDR3, the DNA is TGTGCCAGCAGCTTCGGCGACCCAGGCTGGGATACGCAGTATTTT. Its protein product is CASSFGDPGWDTQYF. The chain links TRBV5-5 to TRBJ2-3; D is undetermined. Germline lookup yields CDR1 SGHKS and CDR2 YYEKEE (reference sequence). This CDR3 region has 15 residues. The V and J ends lost 2 bases and 6 bases respectively, with 16 bases between them.